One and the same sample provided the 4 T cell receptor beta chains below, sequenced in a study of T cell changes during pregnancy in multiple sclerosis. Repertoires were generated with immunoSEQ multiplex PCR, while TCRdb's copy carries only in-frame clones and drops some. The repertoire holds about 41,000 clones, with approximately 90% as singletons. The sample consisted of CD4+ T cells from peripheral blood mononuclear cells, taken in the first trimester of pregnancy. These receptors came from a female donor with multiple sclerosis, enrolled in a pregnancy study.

The CDR3 nucleotides are TGTGCCAGCAGGGAACAGAGGAACGAGCAGTACTTC. Residues: CASREQRNEQYF. The gene calls are TRBV2 and TRBJ2-7, with no clear D. The CDR3 covers 12 residues. Trimming shortened V by 6 bases and J by 5 bases, and 11 bases separated the two germline ends. Per germline, CDR1 SNHLY and CDR2 FYNNEI.

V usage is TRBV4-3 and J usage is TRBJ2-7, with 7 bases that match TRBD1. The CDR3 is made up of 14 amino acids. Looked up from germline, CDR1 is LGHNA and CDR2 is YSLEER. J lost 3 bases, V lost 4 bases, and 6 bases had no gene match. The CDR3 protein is CASSRSGQSYEQYF. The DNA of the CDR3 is TGCGCCAGCAGCCGTTCGGGACAGAGCTACGAGCAGTACTTC.

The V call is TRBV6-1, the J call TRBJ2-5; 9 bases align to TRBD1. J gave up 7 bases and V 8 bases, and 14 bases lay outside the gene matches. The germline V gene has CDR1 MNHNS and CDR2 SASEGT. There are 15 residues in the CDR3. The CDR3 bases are TGTGCCAGCGGAGATGGGACCGGGACAGGGAGGACCCAGTACTTC. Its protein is CASGDGTGTGRTQYF.

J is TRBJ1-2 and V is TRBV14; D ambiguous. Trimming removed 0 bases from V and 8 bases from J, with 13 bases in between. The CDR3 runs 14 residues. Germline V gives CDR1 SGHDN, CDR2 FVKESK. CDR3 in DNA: TGTGCCAGCAGCCAAGAGCGCGGCCTTCGGGGCTACACCTTC. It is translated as CASSQERGLRGYTF.